This T cell receptor (beta chain) was identified during a study of beta chain features in type 1 diabetes. The whole isolated RNA underwent reverse transcription, so sequencing captured expressed TCRB transcripts. Some clones are missing from TCRdb's copy, which holds only in-frame ones; the method was immunoSEQ multiplex PCR. The table has 860,000 or so clones, roughly 15% seen once; the top ten hold 0.023%. This clone was seen a handful of times. The receptor comes from a woman between 18 and 29 years old in good health. The sample was naive CD4+ T cells from blood.

CDR3 bases: TGTGCCAGCAGTTTCAGGCAGGGGGGAACCTACGAGCAGTACTTC. Translation: CASSFRQGGTYEQYF. The chain couples TRBV27 to TRBJ2-7; possible D gene TRBD1, 7 bases. CDR1 and CDR2 (germline): MNHEY, SMNVEV (reference sequence). The CDR3 length is 15 residues. With 3 bases removed from V and 2 bases from J, the gap between germline ends came to 14 bases.